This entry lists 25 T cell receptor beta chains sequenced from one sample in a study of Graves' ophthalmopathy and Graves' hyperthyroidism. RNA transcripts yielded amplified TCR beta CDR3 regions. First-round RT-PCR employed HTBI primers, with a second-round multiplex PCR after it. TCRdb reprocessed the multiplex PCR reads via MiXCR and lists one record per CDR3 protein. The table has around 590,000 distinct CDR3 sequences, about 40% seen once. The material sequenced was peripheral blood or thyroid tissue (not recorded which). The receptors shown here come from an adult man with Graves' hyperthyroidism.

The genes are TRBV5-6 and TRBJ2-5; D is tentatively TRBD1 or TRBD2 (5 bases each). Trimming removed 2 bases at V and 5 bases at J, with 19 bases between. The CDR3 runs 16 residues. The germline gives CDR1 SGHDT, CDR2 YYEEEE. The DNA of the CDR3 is TGTGCCAGCAGCTTACCCGGGGCCGGAGGTTTGGAGACCCAGTACTTC. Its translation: CASSLPGAGGLETQYF.

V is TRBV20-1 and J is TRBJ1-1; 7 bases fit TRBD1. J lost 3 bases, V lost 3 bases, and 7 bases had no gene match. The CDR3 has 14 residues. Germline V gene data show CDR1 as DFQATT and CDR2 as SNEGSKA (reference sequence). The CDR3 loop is CSARDNRGDTEAFF. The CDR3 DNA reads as TGCAGTGCTAGGGATAACAGGGGCGACACTGAAGCTTTCTTT.

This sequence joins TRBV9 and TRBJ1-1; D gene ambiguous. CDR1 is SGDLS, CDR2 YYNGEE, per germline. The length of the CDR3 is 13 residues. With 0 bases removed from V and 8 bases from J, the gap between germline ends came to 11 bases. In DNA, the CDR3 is TGTGCCAGCAGCGTAGGGGCCTATGAAGAAGCTTTCTTT. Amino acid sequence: CASSVGAYEEAFF.

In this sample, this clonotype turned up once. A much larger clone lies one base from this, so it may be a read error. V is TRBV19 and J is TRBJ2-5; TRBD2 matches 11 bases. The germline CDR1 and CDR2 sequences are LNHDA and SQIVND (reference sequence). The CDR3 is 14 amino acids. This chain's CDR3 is CASSLLAGEETRYF. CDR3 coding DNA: TGTGCCAGTAGCCTACTAGCGGGGGAAGAGACCCGGTACTTC.

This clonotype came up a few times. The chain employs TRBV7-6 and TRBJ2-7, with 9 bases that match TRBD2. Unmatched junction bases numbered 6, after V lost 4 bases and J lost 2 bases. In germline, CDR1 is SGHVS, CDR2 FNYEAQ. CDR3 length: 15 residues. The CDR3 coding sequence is TGTGCCAGCAGCTACAAACTAGCGGGCCCCTACGAGCAGTACTTC. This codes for CASSYKLAGPYEQYF.

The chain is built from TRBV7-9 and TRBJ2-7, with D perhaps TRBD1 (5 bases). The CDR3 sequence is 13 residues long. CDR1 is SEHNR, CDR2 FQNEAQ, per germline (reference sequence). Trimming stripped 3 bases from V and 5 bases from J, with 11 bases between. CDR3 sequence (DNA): TGTGCCAGCAGCTTTATTGGGGCAAACGAGCAGTACTTC. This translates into CASSFIGANEQYF.

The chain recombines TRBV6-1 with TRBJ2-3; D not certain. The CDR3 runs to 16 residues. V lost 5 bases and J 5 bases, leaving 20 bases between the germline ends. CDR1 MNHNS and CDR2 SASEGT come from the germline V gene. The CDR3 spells CASSYTSTPAGDTQYF. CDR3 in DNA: TGTGCCAGCAGTTACACATCGACGCCCGCCGGAGATACGCAGTATTTT.

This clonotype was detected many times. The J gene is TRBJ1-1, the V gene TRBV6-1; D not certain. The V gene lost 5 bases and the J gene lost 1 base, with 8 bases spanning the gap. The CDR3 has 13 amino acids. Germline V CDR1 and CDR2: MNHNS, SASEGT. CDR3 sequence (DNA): TGTGCCAGCAGTACACAGACGAACACTGAAGCTTTCTTT. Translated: CASSTQTNTEAFF.

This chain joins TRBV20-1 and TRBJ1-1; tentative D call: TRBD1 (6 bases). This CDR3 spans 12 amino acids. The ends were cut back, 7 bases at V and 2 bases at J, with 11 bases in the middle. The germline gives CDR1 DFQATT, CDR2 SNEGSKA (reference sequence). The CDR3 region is CSVEDSNTEAFF. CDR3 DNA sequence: TGCAGTGTCGAGGACAGCAACACTGAAGCTTTCTTT.

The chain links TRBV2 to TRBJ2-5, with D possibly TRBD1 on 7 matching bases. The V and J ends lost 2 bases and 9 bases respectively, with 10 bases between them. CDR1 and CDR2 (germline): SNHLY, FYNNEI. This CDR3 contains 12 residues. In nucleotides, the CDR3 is TGTGCCAGCAGTGAACAGGGGGAGGCCCAGTACTTC. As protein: CASSEQGEAQYF.

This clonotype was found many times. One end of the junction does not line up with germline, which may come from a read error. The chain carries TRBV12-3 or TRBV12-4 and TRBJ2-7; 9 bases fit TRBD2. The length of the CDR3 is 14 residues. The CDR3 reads CASSVAGVVGEQYF. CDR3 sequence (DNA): TGTGCCAGCAGTGTAGCGGGAGTAGTAGGAGAGCAGTACTTC.

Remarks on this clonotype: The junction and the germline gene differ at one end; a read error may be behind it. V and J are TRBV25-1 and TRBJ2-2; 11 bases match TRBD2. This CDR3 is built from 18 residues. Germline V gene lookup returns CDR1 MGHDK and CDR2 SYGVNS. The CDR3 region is CASSQALTSGVNIGELFF. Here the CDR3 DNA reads TGCGCCAGCAGCCAAGCCCTGACTAGCGGGGTGAACATCGGGGAGCTGTTTTTT.

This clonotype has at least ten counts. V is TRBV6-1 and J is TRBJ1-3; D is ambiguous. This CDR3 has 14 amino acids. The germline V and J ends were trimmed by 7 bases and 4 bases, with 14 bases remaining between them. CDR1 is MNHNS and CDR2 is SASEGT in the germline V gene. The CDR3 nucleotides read TGTGCCAGCACCCCTGTACAGCCCGGAAACACCATATATTTT. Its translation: CASTPVQPGNTIYF.

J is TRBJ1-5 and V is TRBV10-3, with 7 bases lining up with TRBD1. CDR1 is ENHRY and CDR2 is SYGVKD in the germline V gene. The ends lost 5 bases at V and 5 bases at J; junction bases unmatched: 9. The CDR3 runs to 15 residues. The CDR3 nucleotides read TGTGCCATCAGTTCCCGCAGGGGGTTCGATCAGCCCCAGCATTTT. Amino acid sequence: CAISSRRGFDQPQHF.

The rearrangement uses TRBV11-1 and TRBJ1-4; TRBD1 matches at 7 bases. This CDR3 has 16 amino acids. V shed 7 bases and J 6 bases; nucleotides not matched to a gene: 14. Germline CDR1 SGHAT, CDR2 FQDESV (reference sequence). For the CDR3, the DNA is TGTGCCAGCAATCTACAGGGGAGGACAGGAGATGAAAAACTGTTTTTT. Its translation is CASNLQGRTGDEKLFF. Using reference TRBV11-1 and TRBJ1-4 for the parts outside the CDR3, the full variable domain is EAEVAQSPRYKITEKSQAVAFWCDPISGHATLYWYRQILGQGPELLVQFQDESVVDDSQLPKDRFSAERLKGVDSTLKIQPAELGDSAMYLCASNLQGRTGDEKLFFGSGTQLSVL.

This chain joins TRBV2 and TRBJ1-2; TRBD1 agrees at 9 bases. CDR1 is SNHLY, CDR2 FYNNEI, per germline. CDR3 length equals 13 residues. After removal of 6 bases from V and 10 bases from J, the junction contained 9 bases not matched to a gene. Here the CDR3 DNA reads TGTGCCAGCAGGTCACCGGGACAGGGTGCCTACACCTTC. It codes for CASRSPGQGAYTF.

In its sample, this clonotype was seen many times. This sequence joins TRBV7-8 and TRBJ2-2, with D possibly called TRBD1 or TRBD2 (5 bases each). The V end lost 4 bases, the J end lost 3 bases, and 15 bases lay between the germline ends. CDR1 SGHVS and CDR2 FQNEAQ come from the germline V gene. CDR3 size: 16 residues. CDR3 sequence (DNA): TGTGCCAGCAGCTCACCGCCTCCGGGGCACACCGGGGAGCTGTTTTTT. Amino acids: CASSSPPPGHTGELFF.

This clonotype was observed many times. CDR3 in DNA: TGTGCCAGCAGCTTGTGGCGGGGGAGCTCCTACGAGCAGTACTTC. Translation: CASSLWRGSSYEQYF. The chain combines TRBV5-8 with TRBJ2-7, with TRBD2 identical over 7 bases. From germline, CDR1 is SGHTS and CDR2 YDEGEE. This CDR3 has 15 amino acids. The V gene end was trimmed by 1 base and the J gene end by 0 bases; junction bases not matched to a gene: 4.

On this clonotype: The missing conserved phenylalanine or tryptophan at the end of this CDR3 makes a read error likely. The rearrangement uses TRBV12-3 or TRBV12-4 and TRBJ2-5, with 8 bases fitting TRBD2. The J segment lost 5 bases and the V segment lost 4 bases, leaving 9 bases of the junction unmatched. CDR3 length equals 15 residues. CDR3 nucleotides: TGTGCCAGCAGTTCAGCGGGAGAGTCCAGGGAGACCCAGTACCTC. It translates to CASSSAGESRETQYL.

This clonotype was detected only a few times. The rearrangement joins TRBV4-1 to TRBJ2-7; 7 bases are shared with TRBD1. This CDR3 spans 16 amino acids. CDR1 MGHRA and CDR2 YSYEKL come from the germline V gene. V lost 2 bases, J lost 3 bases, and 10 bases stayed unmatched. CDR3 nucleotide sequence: TGCGCCAGCAGCCAACCGACCGCTAGACAGGGCTACGAGCAGTACTTC. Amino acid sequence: CASSQPTARQGYEQYF.

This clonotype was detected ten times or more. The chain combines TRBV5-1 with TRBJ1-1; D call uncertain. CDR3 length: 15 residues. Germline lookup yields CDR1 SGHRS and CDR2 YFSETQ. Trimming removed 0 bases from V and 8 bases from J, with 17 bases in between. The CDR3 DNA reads TGCGCCAGCAGCTTGGCGTCCGGGGTCGGTGCGGAAGCTTTCTTT. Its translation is CASSLASGVGAEAFF.

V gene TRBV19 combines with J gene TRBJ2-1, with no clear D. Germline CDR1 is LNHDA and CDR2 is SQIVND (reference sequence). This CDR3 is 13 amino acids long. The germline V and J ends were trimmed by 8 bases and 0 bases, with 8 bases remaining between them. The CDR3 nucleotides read TGTGCCAGTGCAGGATACTCCTACAATGAGCAGTTCTTC. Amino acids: CASAGYSYNEQFF.

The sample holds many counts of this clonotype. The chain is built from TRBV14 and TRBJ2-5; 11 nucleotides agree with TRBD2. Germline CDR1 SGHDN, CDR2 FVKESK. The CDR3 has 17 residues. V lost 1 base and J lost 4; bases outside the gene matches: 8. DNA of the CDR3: TGTGCCAGCAGCCAAGGGCTACTAGCGGGGGTTTTAGAGACCCAGTACTTC. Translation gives CASSQGLLAGVLETQYF.

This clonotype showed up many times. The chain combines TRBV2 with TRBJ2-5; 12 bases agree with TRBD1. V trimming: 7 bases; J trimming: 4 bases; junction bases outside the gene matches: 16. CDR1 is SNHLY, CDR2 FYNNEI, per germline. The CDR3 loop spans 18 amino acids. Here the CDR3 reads CASTDPLRDRGRRETQYF. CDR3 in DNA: TGTGCCAGCACCGATCCTCTCCGGGACAGGGGGCGCCGAGAGACCCAGTACTTC.

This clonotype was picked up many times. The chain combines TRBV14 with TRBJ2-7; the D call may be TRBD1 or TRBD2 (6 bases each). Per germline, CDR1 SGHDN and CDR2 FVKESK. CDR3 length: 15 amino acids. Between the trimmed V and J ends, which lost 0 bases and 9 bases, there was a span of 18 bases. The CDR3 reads CASSQDRGLGTRQYF. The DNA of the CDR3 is TGTGCCAGCAGCCAAGATCGGGGGCTAGGCACCCGGCAGTACTTC.